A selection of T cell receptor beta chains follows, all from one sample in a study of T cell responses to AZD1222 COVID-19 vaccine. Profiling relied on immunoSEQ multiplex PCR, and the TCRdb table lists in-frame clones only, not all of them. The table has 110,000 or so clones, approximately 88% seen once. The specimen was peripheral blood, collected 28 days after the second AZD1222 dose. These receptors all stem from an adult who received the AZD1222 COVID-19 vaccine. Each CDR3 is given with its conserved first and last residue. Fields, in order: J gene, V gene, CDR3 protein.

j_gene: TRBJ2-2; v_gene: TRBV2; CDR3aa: CASSYDRGNTGELFF
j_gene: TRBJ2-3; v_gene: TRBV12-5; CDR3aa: CASGFGISSTDTQYF
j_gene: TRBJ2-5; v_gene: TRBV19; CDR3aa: CASSIGSARETQYF
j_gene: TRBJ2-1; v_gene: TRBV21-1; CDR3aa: CASSVGTAGTSRVYNEQFF
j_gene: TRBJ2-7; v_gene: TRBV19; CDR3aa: CASSKKAAGEQYF
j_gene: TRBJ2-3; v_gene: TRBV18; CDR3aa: CASSPPAGHTDTQYF
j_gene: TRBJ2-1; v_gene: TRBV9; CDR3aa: CASRGRGGNEQFF
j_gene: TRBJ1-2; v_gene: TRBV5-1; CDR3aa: CASSATGGIDYGYTF
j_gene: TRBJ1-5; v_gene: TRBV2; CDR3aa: CASSATQGAGQPQHF
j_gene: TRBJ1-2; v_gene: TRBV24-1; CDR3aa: CATSDPTKNYGYTF
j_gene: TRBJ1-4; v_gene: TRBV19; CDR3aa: CASSKGEAANEKLFF
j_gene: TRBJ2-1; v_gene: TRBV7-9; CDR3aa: CASSPRGLSSYNEQFF
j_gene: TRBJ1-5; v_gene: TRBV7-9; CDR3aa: CASTRSGADQPQHF
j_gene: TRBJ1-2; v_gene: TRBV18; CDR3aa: CASSPPVRTGRGNYGYTF
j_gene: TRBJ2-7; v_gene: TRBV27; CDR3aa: CASSGTADYEQYF
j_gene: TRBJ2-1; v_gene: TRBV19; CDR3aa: CASSATSVAGYNEQFF
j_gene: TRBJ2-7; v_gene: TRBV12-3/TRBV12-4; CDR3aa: CASSYQGAYEQYF
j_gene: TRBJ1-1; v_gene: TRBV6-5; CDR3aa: CASSRGVIMNTEAFF
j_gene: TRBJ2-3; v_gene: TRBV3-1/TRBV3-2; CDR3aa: CASSPGTGAKDTQYF
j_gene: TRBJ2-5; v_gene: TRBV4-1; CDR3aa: CASSQTGGVETQYF
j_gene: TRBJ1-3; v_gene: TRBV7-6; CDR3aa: CASSSTDRDGNTIYF
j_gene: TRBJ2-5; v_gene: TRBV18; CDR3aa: CASSPAQETQYF
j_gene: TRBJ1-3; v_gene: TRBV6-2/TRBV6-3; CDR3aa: CASSYSARPPDTIYF
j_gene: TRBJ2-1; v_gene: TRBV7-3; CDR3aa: CASRSPGTGQYNEQFF
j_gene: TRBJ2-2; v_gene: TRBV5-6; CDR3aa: CASSLLGASHTGELFF
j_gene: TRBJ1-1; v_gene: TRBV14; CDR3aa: CASSQPTDYTEAFF
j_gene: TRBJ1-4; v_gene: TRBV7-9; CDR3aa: CASSSGQGAGDEKLFF
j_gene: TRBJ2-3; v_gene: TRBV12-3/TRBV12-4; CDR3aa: CASKDPSDTQYF
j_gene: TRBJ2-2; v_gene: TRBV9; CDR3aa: CASNPKGVFNTGELFF
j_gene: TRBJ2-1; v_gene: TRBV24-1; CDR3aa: CATSDSSSVSSYNEQFF
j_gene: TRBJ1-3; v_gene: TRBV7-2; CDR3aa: CASSPGQGLGNTIYF
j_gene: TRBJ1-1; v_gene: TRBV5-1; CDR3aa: CASSLGTGGMMNTEAFF
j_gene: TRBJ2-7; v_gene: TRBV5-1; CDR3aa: CASSLTGTTEQYF
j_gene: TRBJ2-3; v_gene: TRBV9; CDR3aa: CASSESRDPAFTQYF